This T cell receptor beta chain stems from a study of T cell repertoires in cytomegalovirus infection. TCRdb used MiXCR to reprocess the reads, holding one entry per CDR3 protein. The profile shows approximately 170,000 distinct CDR3 sequences, roughly 17% of them singletons. This clonotype is a singleton in its sample. Its antigen is undetermined. General study points: Of the TCR beta families, the public ones yielded a cumulative frequency that identified carriers of CMV plus the relevant HLA. Clonotype analysis showed dominance of the ex vivo response by HLA-C-restricted CMV-specific TCR beta clonotypes.

CDR3 length equals 16 residues. CDR1 and CDR2 (germline): SGHVS, FNYEAQ. The trim removed 5 bases at V and 6 bases at J, leaving 7 bases unmatched. The sample comprised CD8+ T cells from PBMCs. This clonotype originated in a human donor in good health (CMV status not recorded). Some clones in this sample may be carry-over from other donors' samples. J is TRBJ2-1 and V is TRBV7-6; 13 bases line up with TRBD2. The CDR3 bases are TGTGCCAGCAGCCCATGGACTAGCGGGAGTCTCAATGAGCAGTTCTTC. Translated, it gives CASSPWTSGSLNEQFF.